This TCR beta chain was recovered during a study of shared clonotypes between healthy human individuals. Study details: Each donor's CD8 memory used one plate, CD8 naive two, each CD4 subset three. Regarding the study as a whole: Clonotypes shared by all four donors outscored non-shared clonotypes in generation probability.

Original data processing: There were no quality scores in the junction-only immunoSEQ sequences, so filtering differed. Sequencing used immunoSEQ multiplex PCR; TCRdb keeps in-frame clones, though not all of them. Clonal size and the V and J genes are those of that table, whereas D and trimming came from the DNA. The top ten hold about 0.39% of the sample, which has around 2.5 million clones, 93% seen once. There were only Caucasian adults among the donors, and all lived in Nashville, Tennessee. With regard to this clone: Its target is unknown.

The specimen was naive CD4+ T cells from PBMCs. Subset defined: CD45RA+ positively selected. This sequence was found in a young man in good health. Some clones in this sample may be carry-over from other donors' samples.

CDR3 bases: TGCGCCAGCAGCCCCGAGGGGGCGAGCAATCAGCCCCAGCATTTT. Its translation is CASSPEGASNQPQHF. V gene TRBV4-1 combines with J gene TRBJ1-5; 7 bases line up with TRBD1. Germline assignment: CDR1 MGHRA and CDR2 YSYEKL. The trim removed 4 bases at V and 1 base at J, leaving 4 bases unmatched. This CDR3 region has 15 residues.